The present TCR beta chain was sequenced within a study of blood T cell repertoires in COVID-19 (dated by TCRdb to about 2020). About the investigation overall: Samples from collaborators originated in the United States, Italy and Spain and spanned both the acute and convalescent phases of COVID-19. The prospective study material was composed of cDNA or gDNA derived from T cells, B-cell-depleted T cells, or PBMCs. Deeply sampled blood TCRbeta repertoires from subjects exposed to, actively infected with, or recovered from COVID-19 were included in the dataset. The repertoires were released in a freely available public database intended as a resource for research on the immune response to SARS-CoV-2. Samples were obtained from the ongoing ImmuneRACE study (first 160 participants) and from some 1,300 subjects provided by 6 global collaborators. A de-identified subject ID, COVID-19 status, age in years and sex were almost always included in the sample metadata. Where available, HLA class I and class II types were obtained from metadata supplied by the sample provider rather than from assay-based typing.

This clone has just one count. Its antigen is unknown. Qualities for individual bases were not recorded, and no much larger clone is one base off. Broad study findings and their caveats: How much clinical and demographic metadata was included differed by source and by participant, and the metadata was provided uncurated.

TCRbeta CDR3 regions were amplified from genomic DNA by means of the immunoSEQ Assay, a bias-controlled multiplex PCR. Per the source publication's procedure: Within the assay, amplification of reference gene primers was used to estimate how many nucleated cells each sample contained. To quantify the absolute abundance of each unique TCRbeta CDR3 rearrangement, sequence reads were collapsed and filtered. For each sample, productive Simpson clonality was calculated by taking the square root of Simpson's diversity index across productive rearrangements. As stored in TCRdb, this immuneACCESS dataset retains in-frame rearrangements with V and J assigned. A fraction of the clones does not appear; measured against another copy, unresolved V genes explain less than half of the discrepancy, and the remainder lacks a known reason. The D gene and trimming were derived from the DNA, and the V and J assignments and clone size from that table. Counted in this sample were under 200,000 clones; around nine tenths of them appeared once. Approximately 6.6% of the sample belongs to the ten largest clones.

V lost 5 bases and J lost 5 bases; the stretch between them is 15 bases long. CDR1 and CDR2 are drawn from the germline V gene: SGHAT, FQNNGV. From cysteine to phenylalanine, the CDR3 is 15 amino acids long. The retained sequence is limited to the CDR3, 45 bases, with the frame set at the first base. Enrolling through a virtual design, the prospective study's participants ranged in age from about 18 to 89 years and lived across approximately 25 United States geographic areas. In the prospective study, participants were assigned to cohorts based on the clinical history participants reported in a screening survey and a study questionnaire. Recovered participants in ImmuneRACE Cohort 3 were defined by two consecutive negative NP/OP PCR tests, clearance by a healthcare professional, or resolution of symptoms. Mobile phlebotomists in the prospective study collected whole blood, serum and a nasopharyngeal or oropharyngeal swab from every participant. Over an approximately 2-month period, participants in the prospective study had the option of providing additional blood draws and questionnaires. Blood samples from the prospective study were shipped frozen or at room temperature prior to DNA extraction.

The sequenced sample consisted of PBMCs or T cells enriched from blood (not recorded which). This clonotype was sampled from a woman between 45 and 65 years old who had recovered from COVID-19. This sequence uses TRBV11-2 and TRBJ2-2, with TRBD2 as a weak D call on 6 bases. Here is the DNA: TGTGCCAGCAGCCCCCCCCGGGGGTGGACCGGGGAGCTGTTTTTT. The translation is CASSPPRGWTGELFF.